This TCR beta chain derives from a study of T cells in Graves' hyperthyroidism and ophthalmopathy. General study points: In simple terms, a model built on 13 V-J features told ophthalmopathy apart from stable hyperthyroidism.

Regions amplified from RNA transcripts were the TCR beta CDR3 regions. TCR CDR3 underwent first-round RT-PCR with the HTBI primer set. Each CDR3 protein gets one entry after TCRdb re-called the multiplex PCR reads with MiXCR. The sample records approximately 380,000 distinct CDR3 sequences, 18% being singletons. The CDR3 runs to 12 residues. The V gene's germline CDR1 is SNHLY and CDR2 FYNNEI. Trimming cost V 6 bases and J 10 bases, with 10 bases left between them. PBMCs were collected from an approximately 9 ml volume of fresh peripheral blood. This clonotype was picked up many times. Its antigen is unknown.

Sequenced: blood. The source of this sequence is a man aged 18 to 30 with Graves' ophthalmopathy. The chain combines TRBV2 with TRBJ1-6; a weak D match, TRBD1 (6 bases). The CDR3 loop is CASRQGYSPLHF. The DNA of the CDR3 is TGTGCCAGCAGGCAGGGGTACTCACCCCTCCACTTT.